What follows are 16 T cell receptor beta chains derived from one specimen sequenced in a study of blood T cell repertoires in COVID-19. Using immunoSEQ multiplex PCR, the repertoire was profiled, and TCRdb retains in-frame clones only, with some absent. The table has 200,000 to 250,000 clones, approximately 89% seen once. Sequenced input: PBMCs or T cells enriched from blood (not recorded which). These receptors all come from a woman aged 25 to 39 who had been exposed to COVID-19.

The genes are TRBV3-1 (or the pseudogene TRBV3-2) and TRBJ1-2; D is possibly TRBD1 (6 bases). This CDR3 spans 16 amino acids. Germline V gene data show CDR1 as LGHDT and CDR2 as YNNKEL (reference sequence). Trimming took off 0 bases at V and 8 bases at J, with 19 bases between the two ends. CDR3 nucleotide sequence: TGTGCCAGCAGCCAAGACAAGAAGCGGCAGGGGTACGGCTACACCTTC. It translates to CASSQDKKRQGYGYTF.

The chain employs TRBV3-1 (or the pseudogene TRBV3-2) and TRBJ2-5; D gene unclear. CDR1 is LGHDT and CDR2 is YNNKEL in the germline V gene (reference sequence). V was clipped by 1 base and J by 2 bases, with 8 bases between them. There are 14 residues in the CDR3. The CDR3 DNA follows: TGTGCCAGCAGCCAAGTACGCCAGCAAGAGACCCAGTACTTC. It encodes CASSQVRQQETQYF.

V gene TRBV6-5 combines with J gene TRBJ1-2, with TRBD1 identical over 10 bases. Trimming at V came to 2 bases and at J to 5 bases, leaving 8 bases not matched to a gene. Germline CDR1 is MNHEY and CDR2 is SVGAGI. The CDR3 sequence is 16 residues long. As DNA, the CDR3 is TGTGCCAGCAGTTACAGCTGGGACAGGGGCGTTTATGGCTACACCTTC. It codes for CASSYSWDRGVYGYTF.

Only a few counts were recorded for this clone. The rearrangement uses TRBV3-1 (or the pseudogene TRBV3-2) and TRBJ1-6, with D unclear. Trimming removed 2 bases from V and 14 bases from J, with 22 bases in between. CDR3 size: 16 residues. Per the germline V gene, CDR1 is LGHDT and CDR2 is YNNKEL (reference sequence). CDR3: CASSQFFGTISASLHF. Here the CDR3 DNA reads TGTGCCAGCAGCCAATTTTTTGGTACTATATCTGCCTCCCTCCACTTT.

The chain couples TRBV6-1 to TRBJ1-5; D unresolved. CDR3 length: 15 residues. V dropped 1 base and J dropped 4 bases, with 11 bases sitting between them. Germline loops: CDR1 MNHNS, CDR2 SASEGT. The CDR3, as DNA: TGTGCCAGCAGTGAAGTGGTACTACGGAATCAGCCCCAGCATTTT. Amino acids: CASSEVVLRNQPQHF.

The chain combines TRBV9 with TRBJ2-1, with D tentatively TRBD2 (6 bases). The germline V gene encodes CDR1 SGDLS and CDR2 YYNGEE. The CDR3 is 15 residues long. The germline V and J ends were trimmed by 0 bases and 2 bases, with 9 bases remaining between them. The CDR3 loop reads CASSVDIAAYNEQFF. The CDR3 nucleotides are TGTGCCAGCAGCGTAGACATAGCGGCCTACAATGAGCAGTTCTTC.

This chain links TRBV7-3 with TRBJ1-6; D is undetermined. The CDR3 runs 14 residues. CDR1 is SGHTA and CDR2 is FQGTGA in the germline V gene. Trimming stripped 2 bases from V and 7 bases from J, with 9 bases between. CDR3 protein: CASSLQASNSPLHF. Here the CDR3 DNA reads TGTGCCAGCAGCTTACAGGCGTCGAATTCACCCCTCCACTTT.

This chain uses TRBV19 with TRBJ2-3; D may be TRBD2 (5 bases). This CDR3 contains 15 residues. Germline CDR1 LNHDA, CDR2 SQIVND (reference sequence). Trimming left V 1 base short and J 4 bases short, with 12 bases between. The DNA of the CDR3 is TGTGCCAGTAGTATAGGCAGCCTAGCCCCAGATACGCAGTATTTT. The encoded protein is CASSIGSLAPDTQYF.

The V gene is TRBV6-1, the J gene TRBJ1-2; D uncertain. V shed 4 bases and J shed 1 base, with 10 bases lying between them. Per germline, CDR1 MNHNS and CDR2 SASEGT. The CDR3 has 14 amino acids. The CDR3: CASSAAGLNYGYTF. Here the CDR3 DNA reads TGTGCCAGCAGTGCGGCGGGTCTTAACTATGGCTACACCTTC.

V usage is TRBV2 and J usage is TRBJ2-5, with 8 nucleotides matching TRBD2. Germline assignment: CDR1 SNHLY and CDR2 FYNNEI. This CDR3 spans 14 amino acids. The ends lost 6 bases at V and 5 bases at J; junction bases unmatched: 8. This CDR3 is CASSPPTSAETQYF. The CDR3 DNA reads TGTGCCAGCAGCCCCCCGACTAGCGCGGAGACCCAGTACTTC. Filled out from reference TRBV2 and TRBJ2-5, the complete variable domain reads EPEVTQTPSHQVTQMGQEVILRCVPISNHLYFYWYRQILGQKVEFLVSFYNNEISEKSEIFDDQFSVERPDGSNFTLKIRSTKLEDSAMYFCASSPPTSAETQYFGPGTRLLVL.

The CDR3 here is CASSLAVTGAREKLFF. DNA for the CDR3: TGCGCCAGCAGCTTGGCTGTTACAGGGGCAAGAGAAAAACTGTTTTTT. J is TRBJ1-4 and V is TRBV5-1, with 7 nucleotides matching TRBD1. V lost 0 bases to trimming and J lost 8 bases; unmatched junction nucleotides: 10. This CDR3 contains 16 residues. In germline, CDR1 is SGHRS, CDR2 YFSETQ.

The rearrangement joins TRBV23-1 to TRBJ2-7; possible D gene TRBD1, 6 bases. TRBV23-1 is classed as an ORF, of uncertain function. CDR3 length: 15 amino acids. V was trimmed by 1 base and J by 5 bases, leaving 15 bases between them. The CDR3 protein is CASSQWVGAADEQYF. The DNA for the CDR3 is TGCGCCAGCAGTCAATGGGTGGGGGCGGCCGACGAGCAGTACTTC.

The rearrangement joins TRBV9 to TRBJ2-1, with a possible D match to TRBD2 (6 bases). Trimming stripped 2 bases from V and 7 bases from J, with 13 bases between. This CDR3 spans 14 amino acids. In germline, CDR1 is SGDLS, CDR2 YYNGEE. CDR3 in amino acids: CASSVGGTLNEQFF. The DNA for the CDR3 is TGTGCCAGCAGCGTCGGTGGGACTTTGAATGAGCAGTTCTTC.

This clone occurred a few times. The chain employs TRBV5-1 and TRBJ2-7; D might be TRBD2 (6 bases). The CDR3 spans 13 residues. Between the trimmed V and J ends, which lost 3 bases and 3 bases, there was a span of 10 bases. In germline, CDR1 is SGHRS, CDR2 YFSETQ. CDR3 sequence: CASSSSGGYEQYF. DNA of the CDR3: TGCGCCAGCAGCTCCTCCGGGGGCTACGAGCAGTACTTC. Combining the CDR3 with reference TRBV5-1 and TRBJ2-7 gives the whole variable domain KAGVTQTPRYLIKTRGQQVTLSCSPISGHRSVSWYQQTPGQGLQFLFEYFSETQRNKGNFPGRFSGRQFSNSRSEMNVSTLELGDSALYLCASSSSGGYEQYFGPGTRLTVT.

The chain employs TRBV5-6 and TRBJ1-2, with 7 bases that match TRBD1. Per germline, CDR1 SGHDT and CDR2 YYEEEE. The ends lost 4 bases at V and 5 bases at J; junction bases unmatched: 8. The CDR3 spans 14 residues. The CDR3 protein is CASSPGQSLYGYTF. The CDR3 bases are TGTGCCAGCAGCCCGGGACAGTCACTTTATGGCTACACCTTC.

This chain connects TRBV10-3 to TRBJ2-1; TRBD1 is a possible D gene (6 bases). CDR1 ENHRY and CDR2 SYGVKD come from the germline V gene. Trimming took 9 bases from V and 9 from J, leaving 21 bases between them. This CDR3 has 14 residues. CDR3 residues: CAMGQGTNRGEQFF. CDR3 coding DNA: TGTGCCATGGGGCAGGGGACGAACCGCGGTGAGCAGTTCTTC.